A single sample gave rise to the 5 T cell receptor beta chains below, sequenced in a study of blood T cell dynamics during melanoma immunotherapy. Indicated time point: week 3, after first cycle of checkpoint inhibitor. Profiled with immunoSEQ multiplex PCR; TCRdb holds only in-frame clones, not every one. The profile shows 3,000 to 4,500 clones, approximately 96% of them singletons. Sequencing was performed on effector memory CD8+ T cells from blood, taken from a patient treated with checkpoint blockade. Receptors were obtained from a human donor with melanoma.

The chain is built from TRBV9 and TRBJ2-1; TRBD2 matches 12 bases. With 1 base clipped from V and 10 bases from J, the junction kept 3 bases outside the gene matches. The CDR3 runs to 14 residues. Germline V lookup: CDR1 SGDLS, CDR2 YYNGEE. The CDR3 protein is CASSVRTSGVEQFF. In DNA form, the CDR3 reads TGTGCCAGCAGCGTACGGACTAGCGGGGTAGAGCAGTTCTTC.

The chain recombines TRBV30 with TRBJ2-3; 9 nucleotides line up with TRBD1. The CDR3 is made up of 15 amino acids. Trimming removed 2 bases from V and 2 bases from J; junction bases left unmatched: 5. Germline-derived CDR1 and CDR2 are GTSNPN and SVGIG (reference sequence). Here the CDR3 DNA reads TGTGCCTGGAGTCAGTGGGACAGGGACACAGATACGCAGTATTTT. As protein: CAWSQWDRDTDTQYF. The entire variable domain, with the rest obtained from reference TRBV30 and TRBJ2-3, is as follows: SQTIHQWPATLVQPVGSPLSLECTVEGTSNPNLYWYRQAAGRGLQLLFYSVGIGQISSEVPQNLSASRPQDRQFILSSKKLLLSDSGFYLCAWSQWDRDTDTQYFGPGTRLTVL.

The V and J genes are TRBV28 and TRBJ2-1, with TRBD2 matching over 11 bases. The CDR3 length is 20 residues. V was clipped by 5 bases and J by 0 bases; unmatched bases: 15. Germline values: CDR1 MDHEN, CDR2 SYDVKM. The CDR3 region has the DNA TGTGCCAGCAGTCCCCTCATAGCGGGAGGGCCGCCCAGCTCCTACAATGAGCAGTTCTTC. The encoded protein is CASSPLIAGGPPSSYNEQFF. Together with reference TRBV28 and TRBJ2-1, the CDR3 gives the full variable domain: DVKVTQSSRYLVKRTGEKVFLECVQDMDHENMFWYRQDPGLGLRLIYFSYDVKMKEKGDIPEGYSVSREKKERFSLILESASTNQTSMYLCASSPLIAGGPPSSYNEQFFGPGTRLTVL.

The DNA of the CDR3 is TGCGCCAGCAGCCAAGGTCTAGCGGCCAATGAGCAGTTCTTC. As protein: CASSQGLAANEQFF. The V and J genes are TRBV4-1 and TRBJ2-1, with 7 bases matching TRBD2. CDR1 is MGHRA and CDR2 is YSYEKL in the germline V gene. V shed 1 base, J shed 6 bases, and the junction held 3 bases outside the gene matches. The CDR3 consists of 14 residues.

For this clone: The same CDR3 is also encoded by other DNA sequences in this sample. The chain links TRBV11-2 to TRBJ2-7, with 7 nucleotides matching TRBD1. The CDR3 length is 13 residues. The V and J ends lost 7 bases and 1 base, in that order; junction bases with no gene match: 4. Germline CDR1 is SGHAT and CDR2 is FQNNGV. The CDR3: CASKKTGSYEQYF. The CDR3 DNA sequence: TGTGCCAGCAAGAAGACAGGGTCCTACGAGCAGTACTTC.